The 20 T cell receptor beta chains below were found in one sample sequenced in a study of T-cell memory formation after mild COVID-19 (dated by TCRdb to the early 2020s). Preparation of the library involved 5' RACE. Sequencing took place on an Illumina NovaSeq 6000. Using fastp at Q25 and MiXCR, TCRdb reprocessed the public reads and kept productive beta chains. Merged by CDR3 protein, the rows form single entries marked with the most common genes and DNA. The sample table holds over 70,000 distinct CDR3 sequences, of which less than 15% were seen once. Of the sample, 39% is held by the ten largest clones. Material for sequencing was PBMCs or a T cell subset sorted from them (not recorded which). Receptor source: a young man who had mild COVID-19 (a few samples of this study predate the infection). The sample titles of this study are shuffled in the database, so cell type and time point are left out; the donor was told from shared clones.

The chain recombines TRBV6-5 with TRBJ2-7; D may be TRBD2 (6 bases). Trimming took off 0 bases at V and 7 bases at J, with 10 bases between the two ends. Germline CDR1 is MNHEY and CDR2 is SVGAGI. This CDR3 is built from 13 residues. As DNA, the CDR3 is TGTGCCAGCAGTTACTCGAGGGGACTTGAGCAGTACTTC. It translates to CASSYSRGLEQYF.

The table lists this clonotype with a few counts. The chain couples TRBV6-6 to TRBJ1-4; D ambiguous. The CDR3 spans 14 residues. The V gene's germline CDR1 is MNHNY and CDR2 SVGAGI (reference sequence). The germline V and J ends were trimmed by 5 bases and 6 bases, with 13 bases remaining between them. The CDR3, as DNA: TGTGCCAGCAGTCGGACGGAGTTAGATGAAAAACTGTTTTTT. Amino acids: CASSRTELDEKLFF.

The chain employs TRBV5-8 and TRBJ2-1; D unclear. Germline V lookup: CDR1 SGHTS, CDR2 YDEGEE. The CDR3 runs to 13 residues. V dropped 0 bases and J dropped 10 bases, with 11 bases sitting between them. CDR3 amino acids: CASSLGVFREQFF. The DNA for the CDR3 is TGTGCCAGCAGCTTGGGAGTCTTTAGGGAGCAGTTCTTC.

This clonotype was seen more than once but under ten times. This chain links TRBV19 with TRBJ1-1; D gene unclear. Between the trimmed V and J ends, which lost 7 bases and 5 bases, there was a span of 14 bases. Per the germline V gene, CDR1 is LNHDA and CDR2 is SQIVND (reference sequence). This CDR3 spans 13 amino acids. CDR3 region: CASIGVGVTEAFF. CDR3 nucleotide sequence: TGTGCCAGTATTGGTGTGGGTGTGACTGAAGCTTTCTTT.

The V and J genes are TRBV29-1 and TRBJ1-2; D call uncertain. CDR1 SQVTM and CDR2 ANQGSEA come from the germline V gene. Trimming pared 4 bases from V and 8 bases from J, leaving 14 bases between. The CDR3 sequence is 12 residues long. For the CDR3, the DNA is TGCAGCGTTGTCGGCATCCTGGGAGGCTACACCTTC. This sequence encodes CSVVGILGGYTF.

This chain joins TRBV7-9 and TRBJ2-2; D may correspond to TRBD1 or TRBD2 (6 bases each). Trimming stripped 5 bases from V and 0 bases from J, with 13 bases between. The CDR3 runs 16 residues. Germline V gene data show CDR1 as SEHNR and CDR2 as FQNEAQ (reference sequence). In DNA, the CDR3 is TGTGCCAGCAGCCTAGGAGGGACACCGAACACCGGGGAGCTGTTTTTT. As protein: CASSLGGTPNTGELFF. Full variable domain (missing parts from reference TRBV7-9 and TRBJ2-2): DTGVSQNPRHKITKRGQNVTFRCDPISEHNRLYWYRQTLGQGPEFLTYFQNEAQLEKSRLLSDRFSAERPKGSFSTLEIQRTEQGDSAMYLCASSLGGTPNTGELFFGEGSRLTVL.

This clonotype was seen a few times. The chain employs TRBV5-5 and TRBJ1-5; TRBD1 might be the D (6 bases). The CDR3 consists of 14 residues. Germline V CDR1 and CDR2: SGHKS, YYEKEE (reference sequence). Trimming shortened V by 2 bases and J by 5 bases, and 11 bases separated the two germline ends. The CDR3, as DNA: TGTGCCAGCAGCTTCTTACAGGGAGATCAGCCCCAGCATTTT. Amino acids: CASSFLQGDQPQHF.

This clonotype has more than one count but fewer than ten. The genes are TRBV7-9 and TRBJ1-4; no reliable D call. The germline V gene has CDR1 SEHNR and CDR2 FQNEAQ (reference sequence). The CDR3 loop spans 14 amino acids. V dropped 5 bases and J dropped 7 bases, with 14 bases sitting between them. Written as DNA, the CDR3 is TGTGCCAGCAGCCCAGCTGGTGGAACTGAAAAACTGTTTTTT. Translation: CASSPAGGTEKLFF.

CDR3 residues: CASSFWTYDTQYF. The CDR3 DNA reads TGCGCCAGCAGCTTTTGGACTTACGATACGCAGTATTTT. The rearrangement joins TRBV5-1 to TRBJ2-3; D is possibly TRBD2 (5 bases). Trimming left V 2 bases short and J 6 bases short, with 10 bases between. CDR3 length: 13 residues. Germline-derived CDR1 and CDR2 are SGHRS and YFSETQ.

The chain couples TRBV20-1 to TRBJ2-5; D tentatively reads TRBD1 or TRBD2 (5 bases each). Germline assignment: CDR1 DFQATT and CDR2 SNEGSKA (reference sequence). The CDR3 runs 15 residues. V lost 0 bases and J 4 bases, leaving 15 bases between the germline ends. The CDR3 sequence is CSARDHSGAGETQYF. The CDR3 DNA sequence: TGCAGTGCTAGAGATCACTCCGGGGCGGGAGAGACCCAGTACTTC.

This clonotype appeared a few times. The J gene is TRBJ2-3, the V gene TRBV7-2; possibly TRBD2 for D (6 bases). The CDR3 consists of 15 residues. The germline V and J ends were trimmed by 5 bases and 1 base, with 13 bases remaining between them. Germline V gene sequence: CDR1 SGHTA, CDR2 FQGNSA. In nucleotides, the CDR3 is TGTGCCAGCAGCGGCCTGCCGGGGGGCACAGATACGCAGTATTTT. This sequence encodes CASSGLPGGTDTQYF.

This clonotype showed up just a few times. The rearrangement joins TRBV10-3 to TRBJ2-2; the match to TRBD1 covers 8 bases. The CDR3 contains 14 residues. The V gene end was trimmed by 8 bases and the J gene end by 2 bases; junction bases not matched to a gene: 4. Germline V lookup: CDR1 ENHRY, CDR2 SYGVKD. The CDR3 is CAIADRGNTGELFF. The CDR3 nucleotides read TGTGCCATCGCCGACAGGGGTAACACCGGGGAGCTGTTTTTT.

This clonotype was counted many times. This chain links TRBV6-5 with TRBJ2-1; tentatively, D is TRBD1 (5 bases). The CDR3 is 13 residues long. The ends were cut back, 2 bases at V and 4 bases at J, with 6 bases in the middle. The germline V gene has CDR1 MNHEY and CDR2 SVGAGI. This CDR3 reads CASSYGAYNEQFF. CDR3 nucleotide sequence: TGTGCCAGCAGTTACGGGGCTTACAATGAGCAGTTCTTC.

V and J are TRBV5-1 and TRBJ2-1; TRBD2 aligns across 10 bases. The germline gives CDR1 SGHRS, CDR2 YFSETQ. V shed 0 bases, J shed 4 bases, and the junction held 4 bases outside the gene matches. The CDR3 has 16 residues. This chain's CDR3 is CASSLEASGGYNEQFF. The CDR3 bases are TGCGCCAGCAGCTTGGAGGCTAGCGGGGGATACAATGAGCAGTTCTTC.

The chain joins TRBV27 to TRBJ2-1; D unresolved. Trimming removed 4 bases at V and 4 bases at J, with 8 bases between. Germline CDR1 reads MNHEY; CDR2 reads SMNVEV (reference sequence). There are 13 residues in the CDR3. CDR3 in amino acids: CASSSTSYNEQFF. The CDR3 DNA is TGTGCCAGCAGTTCGACAAGTTACAATGAGCAGTTCTTC.

This clonotype was seen ten or more times. The gene calls are TRBV2 and TRBJ1-1, with D tentatively TRBD1 (6 bases). This CDR3 spans 15 amino acids. Germline values: CDR1 SNHLY, CDR2 FYNNEI. Trimming pared 8 bases from V and 4 bases from J, leaving 20 bases between. This CDR3 is CASFYGGGRGTEAFF. DNA of the CDR3: TGTGCCAGCTTTTACGGGGGGGGCCGGGGCACTGAAGCTTTCTTT.

This clonotype has at least ten counts. The chain joins TRBV5-1 to TRBJ2-5; 8 nucleotides match TRBD1. Per the germline V gene, CDR1 is SGHRS and CDR2 is YFSETQ. The CDR3 totals 16 residues. With 0 bases clipped from V and 5 bases from J, the junction kept 9 bases outside the gene matches. The CDR3 sequence is CASSLGTLRQGETQYF. In DNA form, the CDR3 reads TGCGCCAGCAGCTTGGGCACTTTAAGACAGGGGGAGACCCAGTACTTC.

The V and J genes are TRBV29-1 and TRBJ2-7, with 10 positions matching TRBD1. V lost 5 bases and J lost 7; bases outside the gene matches: 8. This CDR3 is built from 13 residues. CDR1 SQVTM and CDR2 ANQGSEA come from the germline V gene. The CDR3 sequence: CSVRGTGVGEQYF. CDR3 nucleotides: TGCAGCGTTCGCGGGACAGGGGTTGGGGAGCAGTACTTC.

This clonotype showed up many times. The gene calls are TRBV20-1 and TRBJ2-7, with D unclear. The ends were cut back, 1 base at V and 3 bases at J, with 10 bases in the middle. This CDR3 is built from 13 residues. Looked up from germline, CDR1 is DFQATT and CDR2 is SNEGSKA (reference sequence). CDR3 amino acids: CSARVLADYEQYF. In nucleotides, the CDR3 is TGCAGTGCTAGAGTCCTTGCGGACTACGAGCAGTACTTC.

This clonotype was seen a handful of times. This sequence joins TRBV6-5 and TRBJ2-3; 7 nucleotides agree with TRBD2. The CDR3 loop spans 13 amino acids. The V gene's germline CDR1 is MNHEY and CDR2 SVGAGI. Losses at the gene ends were 8 bases for V and 2 bases for J; bases not matched to a gene: 4. CDR3 sequence: CASGGVATDTQYF. In nucleotides, the CDR3 is TGTGCCAGCGGGGGGGTTGCCACAGATACGCAGTATTTT.